The 2 T cell receptor beta chains in this list originate from one sample, sequenced in a study of radiation and T cells in renal cell carcinoma. The data were produced by immunoSEQ multiplex PCR, yet TCRdb's version contains in-frame clones alone and is incomplete. The table shows about 95,000 clones, with 65% to 90% occurring only once. Described time point: baseline pretreatment blood. Treatment noted: 15 Gy SBRT to primary tumor, nephrectomy 4 weeks later. This sample comprised blood, obtained from a patient whose treatment included radiotherapy and nephrectomy. The receptors shown here come from a man between 50 and 59 years old with renal cell carcinoma.

The chain combines TRBV18 with TRBJ2-2; perhaps TRBD1 as D (6 bases). V lost 3 bases to trimming and J lost 5 bases, with 13 bases between them. The CDR3 is 15 residues long. Germline CDR1 and CDR2: KGHSH and LQKENI. The CDR3 spells CASSPTQGLTGELFF. CDR3 nucleotide sequence: TGTGCCAGCTCACCTACTCAGGGGCTGACCGGGGAGCTGTTTTTT.

DNA for the CDR3: TGCGCCAGCAGTCAATTCTCATCGGACAGTAACAATGAGCAGTTCTTC. As protein: CASSQFSSDSNNEQFF. The chain employs TRBV23-1 and TRBJ2-1; D perhaps matches TRBD1 (6 bases). TRBV23-1 is placed among ORFs of uncertain function. CDR3 length equals 16 residues. V was shortened by 1 base and J by 5 bases, with 15 bases between the two germline ends.